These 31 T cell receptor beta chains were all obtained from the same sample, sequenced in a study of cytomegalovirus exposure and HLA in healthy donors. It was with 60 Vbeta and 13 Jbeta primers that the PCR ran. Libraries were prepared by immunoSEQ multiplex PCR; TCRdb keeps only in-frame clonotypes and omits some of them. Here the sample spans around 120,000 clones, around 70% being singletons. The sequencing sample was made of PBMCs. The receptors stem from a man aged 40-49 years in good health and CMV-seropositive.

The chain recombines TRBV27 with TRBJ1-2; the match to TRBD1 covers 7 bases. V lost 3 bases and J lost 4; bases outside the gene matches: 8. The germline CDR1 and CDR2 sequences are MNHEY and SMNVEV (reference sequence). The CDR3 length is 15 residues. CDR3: CASSFLIGGVYGYTF. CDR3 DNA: TGTGCCAGCAGTTTTCTGATAGGGGGCGTCTATGGCTACACCTTC.

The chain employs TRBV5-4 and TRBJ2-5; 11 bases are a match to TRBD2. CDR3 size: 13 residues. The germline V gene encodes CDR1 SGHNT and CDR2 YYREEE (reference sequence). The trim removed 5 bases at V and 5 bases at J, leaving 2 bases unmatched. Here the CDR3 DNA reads TGTGCCAGCAGTAGGACTAGCGGGGAGACCCAGTACTTC. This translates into CASSRTSGETQYF.

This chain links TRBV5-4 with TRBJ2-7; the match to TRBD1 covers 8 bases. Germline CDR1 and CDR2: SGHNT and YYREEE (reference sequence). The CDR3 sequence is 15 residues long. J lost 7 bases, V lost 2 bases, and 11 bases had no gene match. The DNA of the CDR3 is TGTGCCAGCAGCTTTCGCGACAGGGGAGCTTCGGAGCAGTACTTC. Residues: CASSFRDRGASEQYF.

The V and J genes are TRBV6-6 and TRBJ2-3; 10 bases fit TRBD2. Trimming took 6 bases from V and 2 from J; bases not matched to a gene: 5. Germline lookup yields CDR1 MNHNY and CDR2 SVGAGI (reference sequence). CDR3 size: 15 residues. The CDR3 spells CASRLGLANTDTQYF. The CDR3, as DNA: TGTGCCAGCAGGCTGGGACTAGCGAACACAGATACGCAGTATTTT.

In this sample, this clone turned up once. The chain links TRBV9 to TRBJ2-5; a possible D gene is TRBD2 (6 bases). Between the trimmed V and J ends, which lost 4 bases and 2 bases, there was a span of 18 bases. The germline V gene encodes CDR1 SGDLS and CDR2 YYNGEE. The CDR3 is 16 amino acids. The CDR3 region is CASSPRGGSPQETQYF. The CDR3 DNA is TGTGCCAGCAGCCCCCGGGGAGGATCGCCACAAGAGACCCAGTACTTC.

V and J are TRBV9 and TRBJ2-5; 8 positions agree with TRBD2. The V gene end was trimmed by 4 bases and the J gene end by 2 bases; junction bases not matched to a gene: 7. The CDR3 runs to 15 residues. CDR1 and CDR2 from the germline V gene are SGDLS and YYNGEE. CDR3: CASSILSGSQETQYF. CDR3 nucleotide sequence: TGTGCCAGCAGCATTTTAAGCGGGAGTCAAGAGACCCAGTACTTC.

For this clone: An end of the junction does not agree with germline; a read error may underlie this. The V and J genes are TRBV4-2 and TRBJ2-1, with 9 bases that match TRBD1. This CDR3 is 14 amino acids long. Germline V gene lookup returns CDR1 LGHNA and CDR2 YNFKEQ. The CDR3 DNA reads TGTGCCAGCACCCAAGAACAGGGGGCCAATGAGCAGTTCTTC. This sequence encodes CASTQEQGANEQFF.

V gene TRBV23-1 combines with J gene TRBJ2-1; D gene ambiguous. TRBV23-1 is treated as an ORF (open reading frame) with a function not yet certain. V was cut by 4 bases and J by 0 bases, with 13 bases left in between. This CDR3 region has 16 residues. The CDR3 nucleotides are TGCGCCAGCAGTCTCCCCAGGATGAGCTCCTACAATGAGCAGTTCTTC. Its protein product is CASSLPRMSSYNEQFF.

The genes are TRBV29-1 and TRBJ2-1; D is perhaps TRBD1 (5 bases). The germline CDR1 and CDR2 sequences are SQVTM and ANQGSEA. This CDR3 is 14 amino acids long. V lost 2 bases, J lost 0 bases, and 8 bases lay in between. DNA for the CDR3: TGCAGCGTTGAAAAGACAGCCTCCTACAATGAGCAGTTCTTC. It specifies CSVEKTASYNEQFF.

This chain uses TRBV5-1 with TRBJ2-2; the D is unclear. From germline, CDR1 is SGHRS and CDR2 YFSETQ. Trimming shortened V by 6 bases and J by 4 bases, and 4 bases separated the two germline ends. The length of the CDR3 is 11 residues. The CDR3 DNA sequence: TGCGCCAGCACACTCACCGGGGAGCTGTTTTTT. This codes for CASTLTGELFF.

The CDR3 sequence: CSVAGTSGRGLNEQFF. CDR3 nucleotides: TGCAGCGTTGCCGGGACTAGCGGGAGGGGCCTCAATGAGCAGTTCTTC. The chain joins TRBV29-1 to TRBJ2-1, with 16 bases identical to TRBD2. Germline-derived CDR1 and CDR2 are SQVTM and ANQGSEA. This CDR3 region has 16 residues. V lost 4 bases to trimming and J lost 6 bases; unmatched junction nucleotides: 6.

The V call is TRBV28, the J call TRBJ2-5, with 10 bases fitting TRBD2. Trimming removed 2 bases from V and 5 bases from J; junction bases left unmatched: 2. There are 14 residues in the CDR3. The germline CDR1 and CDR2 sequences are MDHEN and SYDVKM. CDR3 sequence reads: CASSLVSGRETQYF. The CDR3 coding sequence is TGTGCCAGCAGTTTAGTTAGCGGGAGGGAGACCCAGTACTTC.

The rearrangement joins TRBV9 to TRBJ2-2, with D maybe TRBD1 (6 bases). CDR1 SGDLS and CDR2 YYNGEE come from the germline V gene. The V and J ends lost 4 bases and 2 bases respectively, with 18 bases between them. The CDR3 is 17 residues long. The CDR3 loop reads CASSLQPAGVNTGELFF. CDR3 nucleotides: TGTGCCAGCAGCCTACAGCCCGCAGGGGTAAACACCGGGGAGCTGTTTTTT. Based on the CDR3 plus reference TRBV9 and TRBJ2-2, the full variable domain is DSGVTQTPKHLITATGQRVTLRCSPRSGDLSVYWYQQSLDQGLQFLIQYYNGEERAKGNILERFSAQQFPDLHSELNLSSLELGDSALYFCASSLQPAGVNTGELFFGEGSRLTVL.

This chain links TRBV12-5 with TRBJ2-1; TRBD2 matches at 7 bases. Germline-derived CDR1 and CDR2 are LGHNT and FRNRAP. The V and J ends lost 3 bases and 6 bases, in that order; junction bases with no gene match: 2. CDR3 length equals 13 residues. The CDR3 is CASGLAGFNEQFF. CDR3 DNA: TGTGCTAGTGGTTTAGCGGGATTCAATGAGCAGTTCTTC. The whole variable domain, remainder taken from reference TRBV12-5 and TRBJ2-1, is DARVTQTPRHKVTEMGQEVTMRCQPILGHNTVFWYRQTMMQGLELLAYFRNRAPLDDSGMPKDRFSAEMPDATLATLKIQPSEPRDSAVYFCASGLAGFNEQFFGPGTRLTVL.

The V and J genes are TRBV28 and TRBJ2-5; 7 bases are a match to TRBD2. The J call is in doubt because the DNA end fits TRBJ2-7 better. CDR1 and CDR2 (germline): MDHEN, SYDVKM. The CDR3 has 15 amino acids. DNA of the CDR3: TGTGCCAGCAGCCCGGTTTGGCGGGAGTCCGACGAGCAGTACTTC. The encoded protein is CASSPVWRESDEQYF.

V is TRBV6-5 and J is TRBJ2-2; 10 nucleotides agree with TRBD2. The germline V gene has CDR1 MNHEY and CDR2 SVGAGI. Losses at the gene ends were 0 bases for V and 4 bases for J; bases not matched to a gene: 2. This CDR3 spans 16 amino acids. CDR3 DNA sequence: TGTGCCAGCAGTTACTCGACTAGCGGGTTCACCGGGGAGCTGTTTTTT. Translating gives CASSYSTSGFTGELFF.

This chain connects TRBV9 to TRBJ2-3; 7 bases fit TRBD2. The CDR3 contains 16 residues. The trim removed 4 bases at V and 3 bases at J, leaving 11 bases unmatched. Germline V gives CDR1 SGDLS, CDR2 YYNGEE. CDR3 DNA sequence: TGTGCCAGCAGCCCCTTTCCGGGAGGAAGGACAGATACGCAGTATTTT. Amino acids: CASSPFPGGRTDTQYF.

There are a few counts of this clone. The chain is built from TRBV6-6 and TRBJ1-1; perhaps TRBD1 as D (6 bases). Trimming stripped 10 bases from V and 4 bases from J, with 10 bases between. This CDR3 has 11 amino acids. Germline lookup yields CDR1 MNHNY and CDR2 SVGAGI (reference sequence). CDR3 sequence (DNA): TGTGCCACCGAACAGGGCACTGAAGCTTTCTTT. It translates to CATEQGTEAFF.

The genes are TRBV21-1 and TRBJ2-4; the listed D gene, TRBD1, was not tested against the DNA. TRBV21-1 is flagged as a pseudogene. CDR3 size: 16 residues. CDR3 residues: CASRIHRALAKNIQYF. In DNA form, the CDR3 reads TGTGCCAGCAGGATACACAGGGCCTTGGCCAAAAACATTCAGTACTTC.

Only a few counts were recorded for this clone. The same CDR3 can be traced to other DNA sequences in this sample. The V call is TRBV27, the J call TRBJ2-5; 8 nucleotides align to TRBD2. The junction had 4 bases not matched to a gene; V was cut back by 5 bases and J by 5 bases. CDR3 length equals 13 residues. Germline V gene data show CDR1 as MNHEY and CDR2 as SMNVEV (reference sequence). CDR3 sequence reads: CASSRAGVETQYF. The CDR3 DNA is TGTGCCAGCAGTCGAGCGGGAGTTGAGACCCAGTACTTC.

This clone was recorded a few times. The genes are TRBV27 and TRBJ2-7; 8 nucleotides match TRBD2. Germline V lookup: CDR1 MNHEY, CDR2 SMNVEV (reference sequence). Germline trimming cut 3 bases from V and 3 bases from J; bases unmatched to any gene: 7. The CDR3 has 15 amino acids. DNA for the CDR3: TGTGCCAGCAGTTTGACAGCGGGGGATTTCTACGAGCAGTACGTC. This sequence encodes CASSLTAGDFYEQYV.

CDR3 in DNA: TGTGCCAGCAGCCAAGATTTCTCGGATTCCCGGGACAGGGGGGTAGCTTTCTTT. The encoded protein is CASSQDFSDSRDRGVAFF. The V call is TRBV4-2, the J call TRBJ1-1; 11 bases line up with TRBD1. In germline, CDR1 is LGHNA, CDR2 YNFKEQ. Losses at the gene ends were 0 bases for V and 10 bases for J; bases not matched to a gene: 16. The CDR3 consists of 18 residues.

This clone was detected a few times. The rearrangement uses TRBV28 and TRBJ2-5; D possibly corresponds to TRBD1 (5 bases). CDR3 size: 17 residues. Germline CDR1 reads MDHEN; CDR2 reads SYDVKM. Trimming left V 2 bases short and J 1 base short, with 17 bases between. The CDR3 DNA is TGTGCCAGCAGTTTACTAAGGATAACAGGAAGCCAAGAGACCCAGTACTTC. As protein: CASSLLRITGSQETQYF.

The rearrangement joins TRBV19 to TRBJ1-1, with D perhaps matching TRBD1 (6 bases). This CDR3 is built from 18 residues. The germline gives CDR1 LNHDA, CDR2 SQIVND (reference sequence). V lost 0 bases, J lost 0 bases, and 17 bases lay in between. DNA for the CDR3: TGTGCCAGTAGTATAGACACAGGGTATGAAGGGATGAACACTGAAGCTTTCTTT. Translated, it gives CASSIDTGYEGMNTEAFF.

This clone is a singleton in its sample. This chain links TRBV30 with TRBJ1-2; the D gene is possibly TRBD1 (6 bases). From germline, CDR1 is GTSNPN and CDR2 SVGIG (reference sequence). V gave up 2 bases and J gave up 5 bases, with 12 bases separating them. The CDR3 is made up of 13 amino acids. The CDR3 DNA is TGTGCCTGGAGTTTTCCAGGGGCGTATGGCTACACCTTC. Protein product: CAWSFPGAYGYTF.

As DNA, the CDR3 is TGTGCCAGCAGTTACTCGAGTATCTATGGCTACACCTTC. Protein product: CASSYSSIYGYTF. The rearrangement links TRBV6-5 to TRBJ1-2; D unclear. The CDR3 totals 13 residues. Germline values: CDR1 MNHEY, CDR2 SVGAGI. The germline V and J ends were trimmed by 0 bases and 4 bases, with 6 bases remaining between them.

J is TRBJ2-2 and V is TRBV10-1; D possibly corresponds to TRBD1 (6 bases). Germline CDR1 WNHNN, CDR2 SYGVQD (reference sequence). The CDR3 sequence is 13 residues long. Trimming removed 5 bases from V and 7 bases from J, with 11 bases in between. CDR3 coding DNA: TGCGCCAGCAGTTTACAGGGCAACGGGGAGCTGTTTTTT. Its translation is CASSLQGNGELFF.

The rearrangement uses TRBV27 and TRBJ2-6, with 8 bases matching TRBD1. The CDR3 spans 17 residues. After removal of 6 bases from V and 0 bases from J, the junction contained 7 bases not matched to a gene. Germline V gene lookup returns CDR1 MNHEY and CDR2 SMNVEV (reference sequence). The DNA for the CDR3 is TGTGCCAGCAGCACTGACAGGGGTGTCTCTGGGGCCAACGTCCTGACTTTC. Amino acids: CASSTDRGVSGANVLTF.

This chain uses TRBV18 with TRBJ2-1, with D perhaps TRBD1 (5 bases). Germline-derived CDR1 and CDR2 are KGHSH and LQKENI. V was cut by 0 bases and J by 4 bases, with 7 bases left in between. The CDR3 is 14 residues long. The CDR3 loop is CASSPPQEYNEQFF. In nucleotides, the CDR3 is TGTGCCAGCTCACCACCACAGGAATACAATGAGCAGTTCTTC.

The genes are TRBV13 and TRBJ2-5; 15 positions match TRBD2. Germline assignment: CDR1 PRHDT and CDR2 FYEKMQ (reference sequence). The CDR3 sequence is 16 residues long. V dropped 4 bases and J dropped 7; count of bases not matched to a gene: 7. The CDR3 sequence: CASSSRTSGRGGTQYF. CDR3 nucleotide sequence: TGTGCCAGCAGCTCTAGGACTAGCGGGAGGGGCGGGACCCAGTACTTC.

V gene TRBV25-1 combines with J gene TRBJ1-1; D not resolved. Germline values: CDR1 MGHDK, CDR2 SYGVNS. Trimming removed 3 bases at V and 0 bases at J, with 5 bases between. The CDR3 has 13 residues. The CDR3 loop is CASSDSVNTEAFF. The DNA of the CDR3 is TGTGCCAGCAGTGATTCGGTGAACACTGAAGCTTTCTTT.